This T cell receptor (beta chain) originates from a study of cytomegalovirus exposure and HLA in healthy donors. Notes on the study in general: Presence/absence analyses treated sequencing depth as roughly uniform across donors. Further analysis, carried out later, found HLA-associated TCR beta chains more clonally expanded than equally common other chains. Later, TCR association rates were found to vary by HLA locus, highest for DRB1 and lowest for HLA-C. Later analysis associated a missense DCLRE1C variant with TCR beta V- and J-gene trimming.

Researchers ran the PCR with 60 Vbeta and 13 Jbeta primers. The table came from immunoSEQ multiplex PCR; TCRdb's copy has only in-frame clones and leaves some out. Of more than 65,000 clones in the sample, 74% are singletons; the top ten hold roughly 11%. Comments on this clone: Its antigen remains unknown.

V shed 6 bases, J shed 2 bases, and the junction held 13 bases outside the gene matches. Germline assignment: CDR1 MNHEY and CDR2 SMNVEV (reference sequence). This CDR3 comprises 18 residues. Source material: PBMCs. The source of this sequence is a woman aged 60-75 years in good health and CMV-seropositive. The chain recombines TRBV27 with TRBJ2-5; 12 nucleotides align to TRBD2. The CDR3 region is CASSYKPGLAGRQETQYF. The DNA for the CDR3 is TGTGCCAGCAGCTACAAGCCCGGACTAGCGGGACGGCAAGAGACCCAGTACTTC.